Following are 16 T cell receptor beta chains from one sample sequenced in a study of blood T cells in healthy people across ages. It was with a sample-barcoded 5' primer and a J-beta primer mix that a second PCR of roughly 7 to 12 cycles was run. TCRdb re-derived calls from the 5' RACE reads in MiXCR, one entry per CDR3 protein. The data contain under 800,000 distinct CDR3 sequences, roughly 20% of them singletons. The source material was blood. The receptor set was obtained from a man between 65 and 79 years old in good health.

This chain connects TRBV20-1 to TRBJ2-2; TRBD2 matches 11 bases. The junction had 6 bases not matched to a gene; V was cut back by 0 bases and J by 3 bases. Germline V gene lookup returns CDR1 DFQATT and CDR2 SNEGSKA (reference sequence). This CDR3 has 17 amino acids. The DNA of the CDR3 is TGCAGTGCTAGAGATGATACTAGCGGGAGTTACACCGGGGAGCTGTTTTTT. This translates into CSARDDTSGSYTGELFF.

The J gene is TRBJ2-5, the V gene TRBV20-1; TRBD2 matches at 9 bases. There are 13 residues in the CDR3. The V gene's germline CDR1 is DFQATT and CDR2 SNEGSKA (reference sequence). With V trimmed by 2 bases and J by 14 bases, 12 bases remained unmatched. In DNA, the CDR3 is TGCAGTGCTAGAATGGAGCTAGCGGGATTTCTTTACTTC. Protein sequence: CSARMELAGFLYF.

This clonotype turned up a few times. J is TRBJ2-7 and V is TRBV25-1; D is possibly TRBD1 (6 bases). CDR1 is MGHDK and CDR2 is SYGVNS in the germline V gene. Trimming stripped 3 bases from V and 6 bases from J, with 12 bases between. The CDR3 contains 13 residues. In nucleotides, the CDR3 is TGTGCCAGCAGTGAGGTACAGGGTAGCGAGCAGTACTTC. Encoded protein: CASSEVQGSEQYF.

The genes are TRBV7-2 and TRBJ1-4; tentative D call: TRBD1 (6 bases). The CDR3 contains 14 residues. Trimming pared 4 bases from V and 4 bases from J, leaving 10 bases between. The germline V gene encodes CDR1 SGHTA and CDR2 FQGNSA. The CDR3 protein is CASSSTGFNEKLFF. The CDR3 nucleotides are TGTGCCAGCAGCTCGACAGGTTTTAATGAAAAACTGTTTTTT.

The chain is built from TRBV9 and TRBJ1-4; possible D gene TRBD1, 5 bases. Germline V gene lookup returns CDR1 SGDLS and CDR2 YYNGEE. This CDR3 is built from 16 residues. Trimming shortened V by 0 bases and J by 6 bases, and 15 bases separated the two germline ends. The CDR3 region has the DNA TGTGCCAGCAGCGTAGCTACTCGGGGACCACATGAAAAACTGTTTTTT. Translation gives CASSVATRGPHEKLFF.

V is TRBV3-1 and J is TRBJ2-2; TRBD2 matches at 7 bases. The CDR3 loop spans 16 amino acids. Germline loops: CDR1 LGHDT, CDR2 YNNKEL (reference sequence). With V trimmed by 0 bases and J by 4 bases, 5 bases remained unmatched. Here the CDR3 DNA reads TGTGCCAGCAGCCAAGATACCGGGAGGACCACCGGGGAGCTGTTTTTT. Its translation: CASSQDTGRTTGELFF.

This clonotype occurred a few times. The rearrangement joins TRBV18 to TRBJ2-3; 10 positions match TRBD2. Germline assignment: CDR1 KGHSH and CDR2 LQKENI. J gave up 4 bases and V 6 bases, and 4 bases lay outside the gene matches. This CDR3 region has 14 residues. Here the CDR3 DNA reads TGTGCCAGCTCGCTAGCGGGAGTTGCAGATACGCAGTATTTT. Translation: CASSLAGVADTQYF.

The table lists this clonotype with a few counts. The chain links TRBV7-6 to TRBJ2-7; 9 positions match TRBD1. The CDR3 contains 13 residues. The germline V gene encodes CDR1 SGHVS and CDR2 FNYEAQ. The trim removed 4 bases at V and 6 bases at J, leaving 4 bases unmatched. The CDR3 is CASSSRDRAEQYF. The CDR3, as DNA: TGTGCCAGCAGCTCCCGGGACAGGGCCGAGCAGTACTTC.

The V call is TRBV12-3 or TRBV12-4, the J call TRBJ2-5; D uncertain. The V end lost 2 bases, the J end lost 11 bases, and 18 bases lay between the germline ends. There are 14 residues in the CDR3. The CDR3 DNA sequence: TGTGCCAGCAGTTTAAGGTCCGCGTGGTCTGTGCAGTACTTC. Translated: CASSLRSAWSVQYF.

The chain recombines TRBV15 with TRBJ2-3; no definite D call. The CDR3 loop spans 14 amino acids. The germline V and J ends were trimmed by 5 bases and 2 bases, with 11 bases remaining between them. The V gene's germline CDR1 is LNHNV and CDR2 YYDKDF (reference sequence). The CDR3 region is CATSLDGDTDTQYF. In nucleotides, the CDR3 is TGTGCCACCAGCCTAGACGGCGACACAGATACGCAGTATTTT.

The V call is TRBV7-9, the J call TRBJ2-3, with a weak D call TRBD1 (5 bases). The CDR3 runs 16 residues. Trimming stripped 4 bases from V and 3 bases from J, with 17 bases between. Germline values: CDR1 SEHNR, CDR2 FQNEAQ (reference sequence). The CDR3: CASSSIAGLITDTQYF. The CDR3 DNA reads as TGTGCCAGCAGCTCAATCGCAGGGTTAATTACAGATACGCAGTATTTT.

Note on this clonotype: This may stem from a read error, because a much larger clone lies one nucleotide away. The chain is built from TRBV29-1 and TRBJ2-5, with 9 bases matching TRBD2. V lost 7 bases, J lost 4 bases, and 13 bases stayed unmatched. CDR1 is SQVTM, CDR2 ANQGSEA, per germline. This CDR3 comprises 15 residues. The CDR3, as DNA: TGCAGCGCTCCGCTAGCGGGACCGCTAGTAGAGACCCAGTACTTC. This encodes CSAPLAGPLVETQYF.

V is TRBV25-1 and J is TRBJ1-4, with 9 positions matching TRBD1. The junction had 5 bases not matched to a gene; V was cut back by 1 base and J by 8 bases. Per germline, CDR1 MGHDK and CDR2 SYGVNS. There are 15 residues in the CDR3. The CDR3 region has the DNA TGTGCCAGCAGTGAATTGGGACAGGGAGGGGAAAAACTGTTTTTT. Protein: CASSELGQGGEKLFF.

This clonotype was recorded once. The gene calls are TRBV7-2 and TRBJ2-3; perhaps TRBD1 as D (5 bases). The V gene lost 5 bases and the J gene lost 0 bases, with 15 bases spanning the gap. Germline CDR1 reads SGHTA; CDR2 reads FQGNSA. CDR3 length: 16 residues. CDR3 loop: CASSKQGGTSTDTQYF. In nucleotides, the CDR3 is TGTGCCAGCAGCAAGCAGGGTGGTACCAGCACAGATACGCAGTATTTT. Supplemented by reference TRBV7-2 and TRBJ2-3, the full variable domain reads GAGVSQSPSNKVTEKGKDVELRCDPISGHTALYWYRQSLGQGLEFLIYFQGNSAPDKSGLPSDRFSAERTGGSVSTLTIQRTQQEDSAVYLCASSKQGGTSTDTQYFGPGTRLTVL.

The chain employs TRBV3-1 and TRBJ1-5; tentative D call: TRBD2 (5 bases). Near its end, the DNA agrees better with TRBJ2-3, so the J call may be wrong. Germline loops: CDR1 LGHDT, CDR2 YNNKEL (reference sequence). The CDR3 loop spans 13 amino acids. CDR3 in DNA: TGTGCCAGCAGTCAAATGGGAGAACAGCCCCAGTATTTT. This encodes CASSQMGEQPQYF.

This clonotype occurred many times. This chain uses TRBV20-1 with TRBJ2-1, with 8 bases lining up with TRBD2. This CDR3 has 16 residues. Germline CDR1 is DFQATT and CDR2 is SNEGSKA (reference sequence). Trimming took 0 bases from V and 6 from J; bases not matched to a gene: 10. The CDR3 reads CSARDGAGGLSNEQFF. In nucleotides, the CDR3 is TGCAGTGCTAGAGATGGTGCGGGAGGACTCTCCAATGAGCAGTTCTTC.